This TCR beta chain was retrieved from a study of T cells in tuberculosis. Cells were sorted from thawed PBMC rested overnight and stained with GMM-loaded CD1B tetramer, viability dye and anti-CD3. CD1B tetramers were loaded with Rhodococcus equi-derived C32 glucose monomycolate. V lost 3 bases to trimming and J lost 2 bases, with 14 bases between them. The CDR3 has 16 amino acids. Germline V lookup: CDR1 MGHRA, CDR2 YSYEKL. Chain pairing is unknown; alpha and beta were sequenced separately. TCRdb's copy holds only in-frame clones and misses some; the assay was immunoSEQ multiplex PCR. This table has tens of thousands of clones, approximately 90% appearing once. Broader study findings: Low-affinity CD1B-GMM tetramer-binding T cells may have been missed.

J is TRBJ1-3 and V is TRBV4-1; no clear D. Sample: CD1b-GMM tetramer-negative cells sorted from PBMCs. The clonotype was recovered from an adult woman with latent tuberculosis. This chain's CDR3 is CASSHPGGGAGNTIYF. The CDR3 DNA reads as TGCGCCAGCAGCCACCCCGGCGGCGGGGCTGGAAACACCATATATTTT.